This T cell receptor beta chain was observed in a study of T cell responses to AZD1222 COVID-19 vaccine. The study, taken as a whole, reports: The study reported that nearly half of spike-specific TCRs target unmutated variant regions. At 160-218 and 743-854, vaccine-associated CD4 TCRs were dominant, and they spanned spike. Spike-specific TCR breadth rose after two AZD1222 doses, and depth rose as well.

The CDR3 has 13 residues. The ends lost 6 bases at V and 2 bases at J; junction bases unmatched: 3. Comments on this clone: The antigen is undetermined.

Second-dose schedules of about 4 or about 12 weeks were combined. Profiling relied on immunoSEQ multiplex PCR, and the TCRdb table lists in-frame clones only, not all of them. The sample consists of some 60,000 clones, about three quarters of them appearing once. The specimen was peripheral blood, collected 28 days after the second AZD1222 dose. The genes are TRBV12-3 or TRBV12-4 and TRBJ1-2; 7 nucleotides agree with TRBD1. This clonotype originated in an adult who received the AZD1222 COVID-19 vaccine. In nucleotides, the CDR3 is TGTGCCAGCAGGGAGGGGGCCAACTATGGCTACACCTTC. This translates into CASREGANYGYTF.